The next 25 T cell receptor beta chains were all read from a single sample in a study of Ad26.COV2.S vaccination and SARS-CoV-2 variants. Specified treatment: about 20 received Ad26.COV2.S at low or high dose, single or two shots; about 5 received placebo; per-sample allocation not given. On day 63 after the first injection, vaccine and placebo recipients gave samples. Sequenced by immunoSEQ multiplex PCR; TCRdb stores in-frame clones only, minus some. The data show hundreds of thousands of clones, roughly 90% seen once. Sequencing was performed on peripheral blood, taken in a trial of Ad26.COV2.S vaccine versus placebo. Every receptor here comes from a person between 18 and 60 years old who received the Ad26.COV2.S COVID-19 vaccine or a placebo.

V is TRBV6-5 and J is TRBJ2-5; 9 positions agree with TRBD1. Germline loops: CDR1 MNHEY, CDR2 SVGAGI. Trimming took 4 bases from V and 2 from J; bases not matched to a gene: 8. The CDR3 extends over 16 amino acids. CDR3 amino acids: CASSLYGTGLQETQYF. DNA for the CDR3: TGTGCCAGCAGTTTATACGGGACAGGGCTTCAAGAGACCCAGTACTTC.

This rearrangement joins TRBV5-6 to TRBJ2-2; D is uncertain. V gave up 0 bases and J gave up 3 bases, with 12 bases separating them. Germline CDR1 is SGHDT and CDR2 is YYEEEE. The CDR3 is 16 amino acids. The CDR3 DNA follows: TGTGCCAGCAGCTTGGACGGCGCCCAGCACACCGGGGAGCTGTTTTTT. Residues: CASSLDGAQHTGELFF.

The rearrangement joins TRBV18 to TRBJ2-3; D not certain. V was trimmed by 6 bases and J by 2 bases, leaving 12 bases between them. Germline-derived CDR1 and CDR2 are KGHSH and LQKENI. The CDR3 length is 14 residues. The CDR3 is CASSQSHVTDTQYF. Here the CDR3 DNA reads TGTGCCAGCTCCCAATCGCACGTCACAGATACGCAGTATTTT. The complete variable domain, with remaining parts taken from reference TRBV18 and TRBJ2-3, reads NAGVMQNPRHLVRRRGQEARLRCSPMKGHSHVYWYRQLPEEGLKFMVYLQKENIIDESGMPKERFSAEFPKEGPSILRIQQVVRGDSAAYFCASSQSHVTDTQYFGPGTRLTVL.

This clone was counted a few times. Other DNA sequences in the sample encode the same CDR3. The rearrangement links TRBV6-5 to TRBJ2-7; tentative D call: TRBD1 (5 bases). Trimming pared 6 bases from V and 2 bases from J, leaving 17 bases between. Germline V lookup: CDR1 MNHEY, CDR2 SVGAGI. CDR3 length: 15 amino acids. The CDR3 loop is CASSLLGQGTYEQYF. CDR3 bases: TGTGCCAGCAGCTTACTTGGGCAGGGCACCTACGAGCAGTACTTC.

This sequence joins TRBV25-1 and TRBJ1-2; the match to TRBD1 covers 8 bases. Germline loops: CDR1 MGHDK, CDR2 SYGVNS. The CDR3 is 12 residues long. Losses at the gene ends were 6 bases for V and 6 bases for J; bases not matched to a gene: 3. CDR3: CASRQGVHGYTF. The CDR3 DNA sequence: TGTGCCAGCAGACAGGGGGTGCATGGCTACACCTTC.

The V call is TRBV20-1, the J call TRBJ1-2, with D hard to call. From germline, CDR1 is DFQATT and CDR2 SNEGSKA (reference sequence). V lost 3 bases, J lost 2 bases, and 7 bases lay in between. This CDR3 is built from 12 residues. CDR3 in amino acids: CSASVLNYGYTF. The CDR3 DNA sequence: TGCAGTGCTAGTGTCCTGAACTATGGCTACACCTTC.

V is TRBV11-2 and J is TRBJ2-7; the D call may be TRBD1 or TRBD2 (6 bases each). This CDR3 is built from 16 residues. Germline V CDR1 and CDR2: SGHAT, FQNNGV. Trimming removed 5 bases from V and 3 bases from J, with 20 bases in between. The CDR3 region is CASSQSPGGQFYEQYF. The DNA for the CDR3 is TGTGCCAGCAGCCAATCCCCCGGGGGACAATTCTACGAGCAGTACTTC.

This CDR3 reads CASTGGNSYEQYF. For the CDR3, the DNA is TGTGCCAGCACGGGGGGGAATAGCTACGAGCAGTACTTC. The V gene is TRBV28, the J gene TRBJ2-7; 8 bases fit TRBD2. This CDR3 has 13 amino acids. Germline trimming cut 7 bases from V and 3 bases from J; bases unmatched to any gene: 5. Per germline, CDR1 MDHEN and CDR2 SYDVKM.

This clone appeared a few times. The V gene is TRBV10-3, the J gene TRBJ2-7, with D hard to call. This CDR3 has 15 amino acids. Looked up from germline, CDR1 is ENHRY and CDR2 is SYGVKD. Trimming removed 2 bases at V and 3 bases at J, with 14 bases between. The CDR3 DNA sequence: TGTGCCATCAGTGAGATCTCCAAGAGAGACTACGAGCAGTACTTC. Protein: CAISEISKRDYEQYF.

The chain has TRBV5-1 and TRBJ2-7; TRBD2 matches at 12 bases. The length of the CDR3 is 15 residues. J gave up 0 bases and V 4 bases, and 2 bases lay outside the gene matches. From germline, CDR1 is SGHRS and CDR2 YFSETQ. CDR3 in DNA: TGCGCCAGCAGCAAGACTAGCGGGAGCTCCTACGAGCAGTACTTC. Translation gives CASSKTSGSSYEQYF.

This chain connects TRBV10-3 to TRBJ2-7; D may be TRBD1 or TRBD2 (5 bases each). CDR3 length equals 14 residues. Per the germline V gene, CDR1 is ENHRY and CDR2 is SYGVKD. V was trimmed by 4 bases and J by 6 bases, leaving 16 bases between them. The CDR3 region has the DNA TGTGCCATCAGTGTTGGGACCTCCCCGGGCGAGCAGTACTTC. Encoded protein: CAISVGTSPGEQYF.

The chain combines TRBV3-1 (or the pseudogene TRBV3-2) with TRBJ2-7, with 10 nucleotides matching TRBD2. CDR1 is LGHDT, CDR2 YNNKEL, per germline (reference sequence). J was trimmed by 0 bases and V by 1 base; bases with no gene match: 3. This CDR3 comprises 16 residues. CDR3 coding DNA: TGTGCCAGCAGCCAAGTCAGGACTAGCGGCTCCTACGAGCAGTACTTC. Translating it yields CASSQVRTSGSYEQYF.

CDR3 DNA: TGTGCCAGCTACAATAAAGGCGGGGGGGCCTCGAATGAGCAGTTCTTC. This translates into CASYNKGGGASNEQFF. V usage is TRBV7-2 and J usage is TRBJ2-1, with TRBD2 identical over 9 bases. Per the germline V gene, CDR1 is SGHTA and CDR2 is FQGNSA. The trim removed 8 bases at V and 7 bases at J, leaving 15 bases unmatched. The CDR3 consists of 16 residues.

V gene TRBV3-1 (or the pseudogene TRBV3-2) combines with J gene TRBJ2-2; no clear D gene. This CDR3 has 17 amino acids. The ends were cut back, 4 bases at V and 5 bases at J, with 20 bases in the middle. CDR1 LGHDT and CDR2 YNNKEL come from the germline V gene (reference sequence). CDR3 sequence reads: CASSPLPGLGETGELFF. CDR3 DNA sequence: TGTGCCAGCAGCCCACTCCCCGGGTTAGGAGAAACCGGGGAGCTGTTTTTT.

The chain joins TRBV7-8 to TRBJ2-2; TRBD2 matches 13 bases. The germline CDR1 and CDR2 sequences are SGHVS and FQNEAQ. V lost 0 bases, J lost 0 bases, and 1 base stayed unmatched. The CDR3 is 18 residues long. The CDR3 nucleotides are TGTGCCAGCAGCTTAGCGGGGACTAGCGGGGCGAACACCGGGGAGCTGTTTTTT. Encoded protein: CASSLAGTSGANTGELFF.

The chain links TRBV5-6 to TRBJ1-3; D perhaps matches TRBD1 (6 bases). With 0 bases removed from V and 4 bases from J, the gap between germline ends came to 11 bases. The CDR3 contains 15 residues. Germline CDR1 SGHDT, CDR2 YYEEEE. The CDR3 is CASSLGQVLGNTIYF. As DNA, the CDR3 is TGTGCCAGCAGCTTGGGACAGGTCCTCGGAAACACCATATATTTT.

The rearrangement links TRBV19 to TRBJ2-7; D unclear. Germline loops: CDR1 LNHDA, CDR2 SQIVND (reference sequence). V lost 3 bases and J lost 2, with 8 bases in between. The CDR3 length is 13 residues. The CDR3: CASSILGAYEQYF. The CDR3 DNA is TGTGCCAGTAGTATCCTAGGCGCCTACGAGCAGTACTTC.

The V gene is TRBV19, the J gene TRBJ1-2; D not certain. V was pared by 9 bases and J by 3 bases, with 5 bases between. CDR1 and CDR2 (germline): LNHDA, SQIVND (reference sequence). The CDR3 consists of 10 residues. CDR3: CASFYYGYTF. The CDR3 DNA reads as TGTGCCAGCTTCTACTATGGCTACACCTTC.

V is TRBV10-3 and J is TRBJ2-3, with 10 nucleotides matching TRBD1. The CDR3 runs to 14 residues. V lost 3 bases, J lost 9 bases, and 6 bases stayed unmatched. Germline values: CDR1 ENHRY, CDR2 SYGVKD. The CDR3 reads CAISDGTGVDTQYF. DNA for the CDR3: TGTGCCATCAGTGACGGGACAGGGGTAGACACGCAGTATTTT.

This sequence joins TRBV19 and TRBJ1-5, with TRBD1 as a possible D gene (6 bases). Germline CDR1 LNHDA, CDR2 SQIVND (reference sequence). The CDR3 sequence is 17 residues long. V lost 3 bases, J lost 0 bases, and 15 bases lay in between. The CDR3 reads CASSIFRARGSNQPQHF. CDR3 nucleotide sequence: TGTGCCAGTAGTATTTTCAGGGCCAGGGGTAGCAATCAGCCCCAGCATTTT.

The J gene is TRBJ2-3, the V gene TRBV2; the D gene is possibly TRBD2 (6 bases). CDR1 and CDR2 from the germline V gene are SNHLY and FYNNEI. The CDR3 consists of 17 residues. V lost 2 bases, J lost 1 base, and 16 bases lay in between. As DNA, the CDR3 is TGTGCCAGCAGTGAATACGGGAGTGGCTATGGCACAGATACGCAGTATTTT. The encoded protein is CASSEYGSGYGTDTQYF.

In its sample, this clone was seen once. V gene TRBV30 combines with J gene TRBJ2-3, with 11 bases fitting TRBD2. The germline gives CDR1 GTSNPN, CDR2 SVGIG (reference sequence). The CDR3 spans 15 residues. V shed 2 bases, J shed 5 bases, and the junction held 6 bases outside the gene matches. CDR3 DNA: TGTGCCTGGAGTCCCTTAGCGGGAGGGGGAGATACGCAGTATTTT. This encodes CAWSPLAGGGDTQYF. Supplemented by reference TRBV30 and TRBJ2-3, the full variable domain reads SQTIHQWPATLVQPVGSPLSLECTVEGTSNPNLYWYRQAAGRGLQLLFYSVGIGQISSEVPQNLSASRPQDRQFILSSKKLLLSDSGFYLCAWSPLAGGGDTQYFGPGTRLTVL.

This clone was counted once. The rearrangement joins TRBV30 to TRBJ1-6; maybe TRBD1 (6 bases). Germline CDR1 and CDR2: GTSNPN and SVGIG (reference sequence). The CDR3 has 15 amino acids. With 0 bases removed from V and 3 bases from J, the gap between germline ends came to 9 bases. The CDR3 protein is CAWSVPGDYNSPLHF. The DNA of the CDR3 is TGTGCCTGGAGTGTCCCAGGGGACTATAATTCACCCCTCCACTTT. Together with reference TRBV30 and TRBJ1-6, the CDR3 gives the full variable domain: SQTIHQWPATLVQPVGSPLSLECTVEGTSNPNLYWYRQAAGRGLQLLFYSVGIGQISSEVPQNLSASRPQDRQFILSSKKLLLSDSGFYLCAWSVPGDYNSPLHFGNGTRLTVT.

The rearrangement links TRBV5-4 to TRBJ2-3, with TRBD2 matching over 10 bases. In germline, CDR1 is SGHNT, CDR2 YYREEE (reference sequence). Trimming removed 0 bases from V and 6 bases from J; junction bases left unmatched: 10. The CDR3 runs 17 residues. CDR3 DNA sequence: TGTGCCAGCAGCTTGGCGATAGCGGGGGGAAGGATCGATACGCAGTATTTT. It is translated as CASSLAIAGGRIDTQYF.

The gene calls are TRBV18 and TRBJ1-1; 12 nucleotides align to TRBD1. CDR1 is KGHSH, CDR2 LQKENI, per germline. The CDR3 has 15 amino acids. With 6 bases clipped from V and 3 bases from J, the junction kept 5 bases outside the gene matches. The CDR3, as DNA: TGTGCCAGCTCGGGGGGACAGGGGGCTTACACTGAAGCTTTCTTT. Translation gives CASSGGQGAYTEAFF.